These 8 T cell receptor beta chains were all obtained from the same sample, sequenced in a study of blood T cell repertoires in COVID-19. Assay: immunoSEQ multiplex PCR; the TCRdb copy retains only in-frame clones and omits some. This sample yields approximately 46,000 clones, of which roughly 85% are seen a single time; 6.5% belongs to the top ten. The source material was peripheral blood. These receptor sequences come from a man aged 60 to 75 with acute or convalescent COVID-19.

This clone was counted only a few times. The chain links TRBV7-8 to TRBJ2-4, with TRBD1 matching over 8 bases. The junction had 6 bases not matched to a gene; V was cut back by 2 bases and J by 6 bases. Germline CDR1 is SGHVS and CDR2 is FQNEAQ. CDR3 length equals 15 residues. This CDR3 is CASSLSRGLGNIQYF. Written as DNA, the CDR3 is TGTGCCAGCAGCTTAAGCAGGGGGCTTGGAAACATTCAGTACTTC.

The chain has TRBV9 and TRBJ1-3, with 10 positions matching TRBD1. Looked up from germline, CDR1 is SGDLS and CDR2 is YYNGEE. This CDR3 has 16 amino acids. With 2 bases clipped from V and 3 bases from J, the junction kept 5 bases outside the gene matches. The CDR3 nucleotides are TGTGCCAGCAGCGTCTTGACAGGGGGCGTTGGAAACACCATATATTTT. This gives the protein CASSVLTGGVGNTIYF.

The gene calls are TRBV7-3 and TRBJ2-3; 7 bases are shared with TRBD2. V dropped 3 bases and J dropped 5; count of bases not matched to a gene: 5. This CDR3 region has 14 residues. The germline V gene has CDR1 SGHTA and CDR2 FQGTGA. The CDR3 DNA is TGTGCCAGCAGCTTCGCGGGAGTGGGAGATACGCAGTATTTT. Translation gives CASSFAGVGDTQYF.

The J gene is TRBJ1-2, the V gene TRBV15, with D possibly being TRBD1 (6 bases). V dropped 0 bases and J dropped 7 bases, with 18 bases sitting between them. This CDR3 is built from 16 residues. Germline CDR1 reads LNHNV; CDR2 reads YYDKDF (reference sequence). The CDR3 sequence is CATSRDQTGSRGGYTF. Written as DNA, the CDR3 is TGTGCCACCAGCAGAGATCAGACAGGATCGAGGGGTGGCTACACCTTC.

The rearrangement uses TRBV7-8 and TRBJ1-1; 8 positions agree with TRBD1. V lost 1 base and J lost 3; bases outside the gene matches: 10. The germline V gene has CDR1 SGHVS and CDR2 FQNEAQ. The CDR3 extends over 17 amino acids. The DNA of the CDR3 is TGTGCCAGCAGCTTAGGATCCGGGACAGGACTAGACACTGAAGCTTTCTTT. This encodes CASSLGSGTGLDTEAFF.

This clone came up a few times. The chain combines TRBV6-6 with TRBJ1-5; D unclear. Trimming shortened V by 3 bases and J by 3 bases, and 9 bases separated the two germline ends. Looked up from germline, CDR1 is MNHNY and CDR2 is SVGAGI (reference sequence). The CDR3 covers 14 residues. The chain's CDR3 is CASSYPGNNQPQHF. The CDR3 DNA is TGTGCCAGCAGTTATCCGGGGAACAATCAGCCCCAGCATTTT.

This chain connects TRBV28 to TRBJ2-7; 10 bases agree with TRBD2. This CDR3 region has 16 residues. Trimming took 1 base from V and 1 from J; bases not matched to a gene: 4. The germline gives CDR1 MDHEN, CDR2 SYDVKM. CDR3: CASSLFGLAVSYEQYF. As DNA, the CDR3 is TGTGCCAGCAGTTTATTCGGACTAGCGGTATCCTACGAGCAGTACTTC.

The gene calls are TRBV11-2 and TRBJ1-2; unclear D gene. This CDR3 has 13 amino acids. Trimming shortened V by 1 base and J by 4 bases, and 7 bases separated the two germline ends. Germline V CDR1 and CDR2: SGHAT, FQNNGV. CDR3 region: CASSLGGSYGYTF. CDR3 nucleotide sequence: TGTGCCAGCAGCTTAGGAGGGTCCTATGGCTACACCTTC.